A single T cell receptor beta chain is shown here with its context. Its antigen is still unknown. Germline V lookup: CDR1 MNHEY, CDR2 SMNVEV (reference sequence). CDR3 size: 18 residues. Trimming stripped 3 bases from V and 10 bases from J, with 28 bases between. Full-length variable regions came from constant-region reverse primers plus semi-nested Nested Universal Primer A PCR. MiXCR, run by TCRdb on the 5' RACE reads, gives a single entry per CDR3 protein. Among tens of thousands of distinct CDR3 sequences listed, about 28% were seen once. Study-level points and caveats: Tumor memory CD4+ T cell TCR gene usage clustered with blood and lymph node memory CD4+ cells and lymph node naive CD4+ cells. The larger-cohort validation was restricted to a single TCR beta V-J rearrangement rather than whole repertoires.

Tregs were sorted as CD4+CD25+CD127-/low cells. The chain combines TRBV27 with TRBJ2-1, with a weak D call TRBD2 (6 bases). This TCR came from a female donor with breast cancer. Input material: tumor-infiltrating Tregs sorted from the breast tumor. The chain's CDR3 is CASSFGAGIGQRDLEQFF. CDR3 in DNA: TGTGCCAGCAGTTTCGGGGCGGGGATAGGCCAGAGAGACCTAGAGCAGTTCTTC.